This T cell receptor beta chain stems from a study of T cell clonality in common variable immunodeficiency. General study findings and limits: Reportedly, TCR beta sequences from common variable immunodeficiency showed fewer deletions and N-nucleotide insertions.

In germline, CDR1 is KGHSH, CDR2 LQKENI. V shed 5 bases and J shed 0 bases, with 14 bases lying between them. The CDR3 is 16 residues long. CVID subjects were 15 female and some 27 male, aged roughly 9 to 70. The table lists this clone with many counts. Antigen unknown. The CDR3 end falls 3 residues outside the read, so it is completed with the germline J gene. Assay: immunoSEQ multiplex PCR; the TCRdb copy retains only in-frame clones and omits some. The sample was found to contain some 11,000 clones, and every one recurs. This receptor was identified in a human donor with common variable immunodeficiency. The genes are TRBV18 and TRBJ1-3, with D perhaps TRBD1 (6 bases). Sequencing was carried out using peripheral blood mononuclear cells. CDR3 sequence reads: CASSDGQPSSGNTIYF. Partial CDR3 DNA: TGTGCCAGCTCAGACGGACAGCCCAGCTCTGGAAACACC.